This T cell receptor (beta chain) came from a study of shared clonotypes between healthy human individuals. Study-wide context: Aged between 18 and 49, the donors were a couple of women and a few men. Three plates were used per donor for CD4 naive, three for CD4 memory, two for CD8 naive and one for CD8 memory. General observations from the study: Shared clonotypes: about 4.6% naive CD4, about 3.3% naive CD8, 2.3% memory CD4, about 0.4% memory CD8. It was the non-shared clonotypes that had lower generation probabilities than clonotypes shared by all four donors.

V dropped 6 bases and J dropped 0 bases, with 15 bases sitting between them. The CDR3 consists of 15 residues. The germline CDR1 and CDR2 sequences are MNHEY and SMNVEV (reference sequence). As concerns this clone: Its cognate antigen is unknown.

The table came from immunoSEQ multiplex PCR; TCRdb's copy has only in-frame clones and leaves some out. The data show around 120,000 clones, around 64% seen once. This TCR was recovered from a woman aged 30 to 39 in good health. The V and J genes are TRBV27 and TRBJ2-7; D possibly corresponds to TRBD2 (6 bases). Source material: memory CD8+ T cells sorted from blood. As for subset: CD45RO+ cells pooled with CCR7-negative TemRA cells. The CDR3 DNA is TGTGCCAGCAGCCCGGGACTCCGGAGCTCCTACGAGCAGTACTTC. Translated, it gives CASSPGLRSSYEQYF.